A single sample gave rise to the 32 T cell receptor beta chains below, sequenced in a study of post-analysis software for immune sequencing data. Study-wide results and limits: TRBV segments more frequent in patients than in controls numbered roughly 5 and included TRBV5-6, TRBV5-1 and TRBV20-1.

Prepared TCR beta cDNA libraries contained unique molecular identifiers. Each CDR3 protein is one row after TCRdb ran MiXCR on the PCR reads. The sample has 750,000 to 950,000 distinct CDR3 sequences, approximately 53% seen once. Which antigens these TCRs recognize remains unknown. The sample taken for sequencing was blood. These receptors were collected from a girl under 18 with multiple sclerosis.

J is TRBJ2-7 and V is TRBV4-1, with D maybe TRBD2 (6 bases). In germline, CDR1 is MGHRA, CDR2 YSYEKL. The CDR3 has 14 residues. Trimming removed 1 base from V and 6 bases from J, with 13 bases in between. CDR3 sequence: CASSQVRQGGEQYF. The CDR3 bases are TGCGCCAGCAGCCAAGTCCGGCAGGGAGGCGAGCAGTACTTC.

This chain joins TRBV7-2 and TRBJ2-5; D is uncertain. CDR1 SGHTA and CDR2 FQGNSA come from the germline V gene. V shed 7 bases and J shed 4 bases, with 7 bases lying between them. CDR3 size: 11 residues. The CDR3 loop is CASIKGETQYF. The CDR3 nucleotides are TGTGCCAGCATCAAGGGAGAGACCCAGTACTTC.

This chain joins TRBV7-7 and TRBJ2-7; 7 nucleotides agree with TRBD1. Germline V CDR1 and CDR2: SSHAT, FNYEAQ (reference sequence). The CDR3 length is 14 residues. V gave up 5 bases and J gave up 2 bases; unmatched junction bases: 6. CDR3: CASSRFQGAYEQYF. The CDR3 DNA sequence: TGTGCCAGCAGCCGGTTCCAGGGGGCCTACGAGCAGTACTTC.

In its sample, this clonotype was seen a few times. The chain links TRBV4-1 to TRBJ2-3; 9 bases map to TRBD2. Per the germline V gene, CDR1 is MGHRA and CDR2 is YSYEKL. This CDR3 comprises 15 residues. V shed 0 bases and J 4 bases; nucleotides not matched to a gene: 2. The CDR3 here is CASSQDAGGPDTQYF. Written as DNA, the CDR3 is TGCGCCAGCAGCCAAGATGCGGGGGGGCCAGATACGCAGTATTTT.

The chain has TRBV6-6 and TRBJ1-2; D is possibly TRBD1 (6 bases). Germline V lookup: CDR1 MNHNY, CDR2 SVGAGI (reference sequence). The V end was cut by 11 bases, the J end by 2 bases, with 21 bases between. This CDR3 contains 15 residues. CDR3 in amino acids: CAAGGHTRGNYGYTF. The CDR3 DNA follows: TGTGCCGCCGGGGGCCATACGAGGGGAAACTATGGCTACACCTTC.

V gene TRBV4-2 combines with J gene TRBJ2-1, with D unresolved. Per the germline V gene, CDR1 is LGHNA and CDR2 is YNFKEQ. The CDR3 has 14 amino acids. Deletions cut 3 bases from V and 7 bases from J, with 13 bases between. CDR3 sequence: CASSHETQVNEQFF. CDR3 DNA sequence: TGTGCCAGCAGCCACGAAACGCAGGTGAATGAGCAGTTCTTC.

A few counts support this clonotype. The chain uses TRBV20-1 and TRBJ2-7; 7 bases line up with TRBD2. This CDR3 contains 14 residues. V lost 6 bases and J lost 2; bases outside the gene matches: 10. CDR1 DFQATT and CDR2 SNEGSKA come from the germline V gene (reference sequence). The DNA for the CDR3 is TGCAGTGCCTCAGATAGCGGGCCAACCTACGAGCAGTACTTC. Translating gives CSASDSGPTYEQYF.

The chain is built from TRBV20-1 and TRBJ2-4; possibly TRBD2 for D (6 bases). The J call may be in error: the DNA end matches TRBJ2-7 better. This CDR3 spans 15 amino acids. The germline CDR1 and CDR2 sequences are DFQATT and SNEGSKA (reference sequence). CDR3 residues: CSARPRGGITYEQYF. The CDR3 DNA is TGCAGTGCTAGACCTCGGGGCGGGATAACCTACGAGCAGTACTTC.

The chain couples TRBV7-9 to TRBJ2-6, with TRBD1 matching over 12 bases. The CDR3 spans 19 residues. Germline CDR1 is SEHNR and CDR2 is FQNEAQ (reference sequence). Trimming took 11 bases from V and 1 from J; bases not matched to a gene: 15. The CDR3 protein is CASPGQGADPESGANVLTF. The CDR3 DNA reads TGTGCCTCCCCGGGACAGGGGGCCGATCCCGAATCTGGGGCCAACGTCCTGACTTTC.

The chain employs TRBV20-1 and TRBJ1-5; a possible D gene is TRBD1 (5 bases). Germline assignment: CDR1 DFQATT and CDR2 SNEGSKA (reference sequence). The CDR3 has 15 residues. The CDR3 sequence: CSAAMGTHSNQPQHF. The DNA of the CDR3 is TGCAGCGCAGCAATGGGGACCCATAGCAATCAGCCCCAGCATTTT.

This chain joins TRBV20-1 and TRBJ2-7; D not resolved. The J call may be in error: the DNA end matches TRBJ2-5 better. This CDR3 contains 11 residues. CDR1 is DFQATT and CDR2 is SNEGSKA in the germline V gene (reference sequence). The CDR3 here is CSARYGETQYF. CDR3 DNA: TGCAGTGCTAGATACGGCGAGACCCAGTACTTC.

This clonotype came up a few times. The DNA for the CDR3 is TGTGCCAAAGACAATTGGGAGGAAAAACTGTTTTTT. Encoded protein: CAKDNWEEKLFF. This chain connects TRBV24-1 to TRBJ1-4; D is unclear. In germline, CDR1 is KGHDR, CDR2 SFDVKD. V was trimmed by 11 bases and J by 8 bases, leaving 14 bases between them. This CDR3 has 12 residues.

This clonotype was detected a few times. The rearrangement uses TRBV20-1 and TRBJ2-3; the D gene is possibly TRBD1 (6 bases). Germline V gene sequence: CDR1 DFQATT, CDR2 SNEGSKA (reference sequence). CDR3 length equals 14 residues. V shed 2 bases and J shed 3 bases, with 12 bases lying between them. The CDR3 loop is CSARQGSRTDTQYF. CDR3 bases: TGCAGTGCTAGACAGGGGAGCAGAACAGATACGCAGTATTTT.

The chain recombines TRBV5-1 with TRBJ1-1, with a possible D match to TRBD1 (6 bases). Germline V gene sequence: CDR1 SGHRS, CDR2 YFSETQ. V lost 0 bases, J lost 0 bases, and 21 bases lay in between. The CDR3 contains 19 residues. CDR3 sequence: CASSLGGTSATYLNTEAFF. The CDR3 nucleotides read TGCGCCAGCAGCTTGGGAGGGACATCCGCGACATACTTGAACACTGAAGCTTTCTTT. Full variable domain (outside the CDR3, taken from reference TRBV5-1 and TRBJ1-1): KAGVTQTPRYLIKTRGQQVTLSCSPISGHRSVSWYQQTPGQGLQFLFEYFSETQRNKGNFPGRFSGRQFSNSRSEMNVSTLELGDSALYLCASSLGGTSATYLNTEAFFGQGTRLTVV.

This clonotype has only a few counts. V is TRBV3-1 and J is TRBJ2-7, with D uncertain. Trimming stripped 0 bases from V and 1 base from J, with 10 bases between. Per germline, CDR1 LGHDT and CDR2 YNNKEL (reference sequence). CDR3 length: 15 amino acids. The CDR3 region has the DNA TGTGCCAGCAGCCAAGATGTGGTAGGGTCCTACGAGCAGTACTTC. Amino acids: CASSQDVVGSYEQYF.

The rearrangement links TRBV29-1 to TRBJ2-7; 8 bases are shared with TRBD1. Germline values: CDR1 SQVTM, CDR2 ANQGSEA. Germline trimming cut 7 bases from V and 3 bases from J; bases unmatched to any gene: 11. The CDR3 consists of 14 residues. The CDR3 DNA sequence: TGCAGCGCCTTCGGAGGACAGGGCGGCTACGAGCAGTACTTC. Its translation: CSAFGGQGGYEQYF.

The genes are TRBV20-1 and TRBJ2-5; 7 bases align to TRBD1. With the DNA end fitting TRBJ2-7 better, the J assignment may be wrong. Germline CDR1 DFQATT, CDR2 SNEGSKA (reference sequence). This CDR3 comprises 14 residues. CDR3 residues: CSARDGRGGDEQYF. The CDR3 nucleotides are TGCAGTGCTAGAGATGGGAGAGGGGGCGACGAGCAGTACTTC.

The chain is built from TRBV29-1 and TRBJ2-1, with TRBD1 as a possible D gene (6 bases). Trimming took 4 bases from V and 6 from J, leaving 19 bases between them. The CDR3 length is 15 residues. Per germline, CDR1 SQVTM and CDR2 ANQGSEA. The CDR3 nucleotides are TGCAGCGTTGCCAGGGGACACACCGAACTCAATGAGCAGTTCTTC. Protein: CSVARGHTELNEQFF.

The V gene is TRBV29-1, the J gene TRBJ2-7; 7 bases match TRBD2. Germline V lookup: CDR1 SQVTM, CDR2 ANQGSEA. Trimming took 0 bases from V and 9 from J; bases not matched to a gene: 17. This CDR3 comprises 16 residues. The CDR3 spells CSVEDRMVGPGGTQYF. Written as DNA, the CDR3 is TGCAGCGTTGAAGATAGAATGGTAGGGCCCGGGGGGACGCAGTACTTC.

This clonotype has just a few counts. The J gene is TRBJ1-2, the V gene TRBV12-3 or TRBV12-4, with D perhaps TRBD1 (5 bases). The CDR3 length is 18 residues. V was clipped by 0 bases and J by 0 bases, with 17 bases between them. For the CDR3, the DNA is TGTGCCAGCAGTTTAGCCCTTTGGAGGAGGGGTTCTAACTATGGCTACACCTTC. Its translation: CASSLALWRRGSNYGYTF.

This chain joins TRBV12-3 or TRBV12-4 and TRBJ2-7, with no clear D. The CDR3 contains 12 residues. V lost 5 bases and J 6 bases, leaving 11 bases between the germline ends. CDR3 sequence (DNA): TGTGCCAGCAGTCCGCCCTGGGGCGAGCAGTACTTC. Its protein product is CASSPPWGEQYF.

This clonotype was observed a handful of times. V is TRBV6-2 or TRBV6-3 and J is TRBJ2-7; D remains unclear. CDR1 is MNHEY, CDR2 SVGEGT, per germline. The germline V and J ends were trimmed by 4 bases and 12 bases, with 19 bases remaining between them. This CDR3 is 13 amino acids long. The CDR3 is CASSSSWVASWYF. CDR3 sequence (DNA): TGTGCCAGCAGTTCGTCTTGGGTGGCCTCGTGGTACTTC.

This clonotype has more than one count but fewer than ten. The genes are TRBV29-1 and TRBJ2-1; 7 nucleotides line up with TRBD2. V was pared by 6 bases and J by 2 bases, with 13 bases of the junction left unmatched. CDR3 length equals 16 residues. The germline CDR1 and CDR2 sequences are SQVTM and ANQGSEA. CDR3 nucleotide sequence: TGCAGCGTCCGAAAGGGTAACGGGAGGACCTACAATGAGCAGTTCTTC. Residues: CSVRKGNGRTYNEQFF.

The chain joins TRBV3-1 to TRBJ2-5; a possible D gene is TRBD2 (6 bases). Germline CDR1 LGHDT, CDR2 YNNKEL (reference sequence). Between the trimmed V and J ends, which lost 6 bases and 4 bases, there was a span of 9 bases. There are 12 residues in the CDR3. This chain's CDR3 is CASRGLSETQYF. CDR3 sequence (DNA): TGTGCCAGCAGAGGACTATCAGAGACCCAGTACTTC.

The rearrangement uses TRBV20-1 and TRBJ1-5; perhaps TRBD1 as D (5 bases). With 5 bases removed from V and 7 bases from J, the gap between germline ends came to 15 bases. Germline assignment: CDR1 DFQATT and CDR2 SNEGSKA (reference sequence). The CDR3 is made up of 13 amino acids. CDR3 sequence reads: CSAAPRAGQPQHF. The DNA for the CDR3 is TGCAGTGCTGCTCCCCGAGCAGGGCAGCCCCAGCATTTT.

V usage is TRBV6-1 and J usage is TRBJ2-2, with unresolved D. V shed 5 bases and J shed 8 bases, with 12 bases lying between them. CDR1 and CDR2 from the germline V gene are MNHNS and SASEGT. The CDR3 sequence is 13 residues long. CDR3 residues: CASSPLPGGELFF. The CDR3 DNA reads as TGTGCCAGCAGTCCCCTTCCCGGAGGGGAGCTGTTTTTT.

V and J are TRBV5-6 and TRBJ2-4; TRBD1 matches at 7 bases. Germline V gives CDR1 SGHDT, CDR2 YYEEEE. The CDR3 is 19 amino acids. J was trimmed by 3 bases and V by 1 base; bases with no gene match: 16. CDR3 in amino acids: CASSLNPLGQAKVKNIQYF. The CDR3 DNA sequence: TGTGCCAGCAGCTTGAATCCCCTCGGACAGGCCAAAGTCAAAAACATTCAGTACTTC.

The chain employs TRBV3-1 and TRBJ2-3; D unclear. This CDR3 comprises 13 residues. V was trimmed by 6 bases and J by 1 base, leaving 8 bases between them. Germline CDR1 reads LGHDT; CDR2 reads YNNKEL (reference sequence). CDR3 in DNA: TGTGCCAGCAGACTACTGGGCACAGATACGCAGTATTTT. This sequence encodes CASRLLGTDTQYF.

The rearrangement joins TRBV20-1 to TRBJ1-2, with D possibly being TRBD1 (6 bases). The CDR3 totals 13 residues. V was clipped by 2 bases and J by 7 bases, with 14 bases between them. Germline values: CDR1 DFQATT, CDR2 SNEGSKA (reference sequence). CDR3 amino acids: CSARLNRDTGYTF. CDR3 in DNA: TGCAGTGCTAGACTCAACCGGGACACTGGCTACACCTTC.

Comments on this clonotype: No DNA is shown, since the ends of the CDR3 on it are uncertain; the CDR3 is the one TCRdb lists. Here the CDR3 reads CASSRANRSWKQYFGPGTNEKLFF. The chain links TRBV12-3 or TRBV12-4 to TRBJ1-4; the table assigns TRBD1, which was not confirmed against the DNA. The CDR3 spans 24 residues, counting both ends.

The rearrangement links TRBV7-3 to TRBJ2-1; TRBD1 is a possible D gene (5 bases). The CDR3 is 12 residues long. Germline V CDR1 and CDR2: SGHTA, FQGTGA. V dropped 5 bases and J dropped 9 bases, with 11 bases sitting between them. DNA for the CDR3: TGTGCCAGCAGCCCCACAGGCGCTGAGCAGTTCTTC. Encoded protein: CASSPTGAEQFF.

The CDR3 loop is CASSYSTRERARGQYF. The DNA for the CDR3 is TGTGCCAGCAGTTACTCAACCCGGGAACGGGCCCGGGGGCAGTACTTC. The rearrangement joins TRBV6-6 to TRBJ2-7, with a possible D match to TRBD2 (5 bases). Germline V gene lookup returns CDR1 MNHNY and CDR2 SVGAGI (reference sequence). The CDR3 has 16 residues. V was shortened by 0 bases and J by 9 bases, with 21 bases between the two germline ends.